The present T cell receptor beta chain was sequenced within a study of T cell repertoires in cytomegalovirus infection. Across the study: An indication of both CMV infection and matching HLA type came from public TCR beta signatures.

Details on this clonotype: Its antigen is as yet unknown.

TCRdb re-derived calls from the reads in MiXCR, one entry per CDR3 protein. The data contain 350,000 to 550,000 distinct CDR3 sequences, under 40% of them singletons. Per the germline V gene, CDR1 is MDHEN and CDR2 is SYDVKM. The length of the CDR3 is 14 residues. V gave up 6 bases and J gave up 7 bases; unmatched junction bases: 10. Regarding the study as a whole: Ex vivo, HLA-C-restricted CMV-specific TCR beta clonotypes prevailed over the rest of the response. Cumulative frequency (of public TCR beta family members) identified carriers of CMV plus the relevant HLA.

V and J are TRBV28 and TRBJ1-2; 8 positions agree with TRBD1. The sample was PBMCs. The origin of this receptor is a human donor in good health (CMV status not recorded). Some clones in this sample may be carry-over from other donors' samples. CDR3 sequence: CASRTPTGGSGYTF. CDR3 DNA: TGTGCCAGCAGAACCCCCACAGGGGGATCTGGCTACACCTTC.